This T cell receptor (beta chain) was sequenced in a study of graft-versus-host responses after intestinal transplantation. Study information: Each recipient received a multivisceral, liver-intestinal, or isolated intestinal graft. All of the recipients had induction that used anti-thymocyte globulin, then tacrolimus and steroids for two to four years.

Study results and caveats: Early post-transplant HvG declines showed an association with peak circulating GvH clone levels. GvH clones appeared in recipient marrow, some first in ileum or blood.

Per germline, CDR1 MGHDK and CDR2 SYGVNS. This CDR3 spans 14 amino acids. Deletions cut 5 bases from V and 0 bases from J, with 9 bases between. To note about this clone: Antigen: not known.

Clones were read by immunoSEQ multiplex PCR, and TCRdb kept only the in-frame ones, dropping some. The sample lists about 120,000 clones, 85% to 95% seen once, with 2.5% to 3.5% in the top ten. The sequence was collected from a human donor who received an intestinal transplant. V usage is TRBV25-1 and J usage is TRBJ2-3; D unclear. Sequencing used unstimulated CD8+ T cells sorted from spleen or lymph node cells, obtained before intestinal transplant. The CDR3 DNA sequence: TGTGCCAGCAGTAGGAGTACTAGCACAGATACGCAGTATTTT. Protein sequence: CASSRSTSTDTQYF.